This TCR beta chain was identified during a study of blood T cells in healthy people across ages. Study-level findings and limits: CMV status of donors was not determined, possibly confounding expanded clonotype changes. It was found that TCR beta diversity correlated strongly with the percentage of naive T cells. Older individuals had lower TCR beta diversity per million T cells (the decline was roughly linear).

CDR3 length: 19 residues. CDR1 is SGHKS and CDR2 is YYEKEE in the germline V gene (reference sequence). With 4 bases clipped from V and 5 bases from J, the junction kept 23 bases outside the gene matches. A J-beta primer mix and a sample-barcoded 5' primer were used in a second PCR of roughly 7 to 12 cycles. Via MiXCR, TCRdb re-called the 5' RACE reads, giving one row per CDR3 protein. The table has 780,000 or so distinct CDR3 sequences, 56% seen once; the top ten hold 25% to 30%. Every donor provided around 9.3 milliliters of peripheral blood. Comments on this clonotype: Its target is not known.

This chain connects TRBV5-5 to TRBJ2-5, with 7 bases that match TRBD2. This receptor was obtained from a man aged 40-55 years in good health. The sequenced sample consisted of blood. CDR3: CASSKAPSGPGGRAETQYF. The DNA for the CDR3 is TGTGCCAGCAGCAAAGCCCCCTCCGGTCCAGGAGGGAGGGCGGAGACCCAGTACTTC.